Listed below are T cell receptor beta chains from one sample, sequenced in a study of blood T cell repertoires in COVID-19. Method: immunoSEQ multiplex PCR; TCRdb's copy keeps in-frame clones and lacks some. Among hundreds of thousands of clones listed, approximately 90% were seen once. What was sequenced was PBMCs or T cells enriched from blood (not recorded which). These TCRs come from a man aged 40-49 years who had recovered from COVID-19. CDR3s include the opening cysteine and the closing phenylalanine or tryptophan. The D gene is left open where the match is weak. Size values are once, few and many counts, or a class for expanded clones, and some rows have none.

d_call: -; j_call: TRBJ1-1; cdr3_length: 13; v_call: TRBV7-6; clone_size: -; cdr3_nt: TGTGCCAGCAGCAACAGGGTGAACACTGAAGCTTTCTTT; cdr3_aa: CASSNRVNTEAFF
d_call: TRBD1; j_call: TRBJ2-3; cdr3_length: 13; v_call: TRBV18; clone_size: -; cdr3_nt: TGTGCCAGCTCAAGACGACAGGGAGATACGCAGTATTTT; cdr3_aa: CASSRRQGDTQYF
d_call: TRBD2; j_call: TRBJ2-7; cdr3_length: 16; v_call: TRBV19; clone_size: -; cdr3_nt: TGTGCCAGTAGTCAAAACCCCGGGACTAGCGGGAGCGAGCAGTACTTC; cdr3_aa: CASSQNPGTSGSEQYF
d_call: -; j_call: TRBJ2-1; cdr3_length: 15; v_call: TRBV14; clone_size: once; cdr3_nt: TGTGCCAGCAGCCAAGCGCGACAGTCCTACAATGAGCAGTTCTTC; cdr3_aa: CASSQARQSYNEQFF
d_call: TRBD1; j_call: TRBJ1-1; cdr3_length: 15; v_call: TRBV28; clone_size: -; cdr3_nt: TGTGCCAGCAGTCCCCCGGGACAGGAGAACACTGAAGCTTTCTTT; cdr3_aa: CASSPPGQENTEAFF
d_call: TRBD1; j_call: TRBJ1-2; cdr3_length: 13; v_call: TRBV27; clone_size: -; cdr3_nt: TGTGCCAGCAGTTTCGGGACAGGGGTTGGCTACACCTTC; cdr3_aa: CASSFGTGVGYTF
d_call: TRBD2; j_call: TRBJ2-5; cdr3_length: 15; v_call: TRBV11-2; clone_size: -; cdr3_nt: TGTGCCAGCAGCTTAGGTGCGGGGGGAATGGAGACCCAGTACTTC; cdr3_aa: CASSLGAGGMETQYF
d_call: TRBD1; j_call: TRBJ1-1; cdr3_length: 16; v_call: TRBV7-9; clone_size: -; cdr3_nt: TGTGCCAGCAGCTCTTATCTCACAGGGGGCGTCACTGAAGCTTTCTTT; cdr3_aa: CASSSYLTGGVTEAFF
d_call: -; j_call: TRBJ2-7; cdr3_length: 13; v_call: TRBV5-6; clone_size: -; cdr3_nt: TGTGCCAGCAGCTTTGTAGTCTCCTACGAGCAGTACTTC; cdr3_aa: CASSFVVSYEQYF
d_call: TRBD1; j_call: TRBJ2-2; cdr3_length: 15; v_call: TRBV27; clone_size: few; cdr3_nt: TGTGCCAGCAGTTTCACAGGGGACAACACCGGGGAGCTGTTTTTT; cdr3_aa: CASSFTGDNTGELFF
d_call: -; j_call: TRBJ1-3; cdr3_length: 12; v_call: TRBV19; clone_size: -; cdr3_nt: TGTGCCAGTAGTATTACTGGAAACACCATATATTTT; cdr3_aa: CASSITGNTIYF
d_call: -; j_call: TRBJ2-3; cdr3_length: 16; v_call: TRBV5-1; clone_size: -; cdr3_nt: TGCGCCAGCAGCTGGCAGGGGCGGGGGAGCACAGATACGCAGTATTTT; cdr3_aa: CASSWQGRGSTDTQYF
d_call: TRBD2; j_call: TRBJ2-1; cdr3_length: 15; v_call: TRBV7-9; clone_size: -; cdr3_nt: TGTGCCAGCAGCTTAGCAGCGGGAGGGTACAATGAGCAGTTCTTC; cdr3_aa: CASSLAAGGYNEQFF
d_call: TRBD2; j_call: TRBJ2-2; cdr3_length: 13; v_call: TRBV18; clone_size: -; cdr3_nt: TGTGCCAGCTCATCGGGACTAGCGGTCGATCTGTTTTTT; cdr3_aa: CASSSGLAVDLFF
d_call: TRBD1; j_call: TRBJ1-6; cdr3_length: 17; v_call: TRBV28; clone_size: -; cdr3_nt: TGTGCCAGCAGTATGTTATTCCCCGACAGGGCTAATTCACCCCTCCACTTT; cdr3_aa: CASSMLFPDRANSPLHF
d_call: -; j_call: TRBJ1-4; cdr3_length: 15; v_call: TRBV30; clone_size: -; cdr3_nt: TGTGCCTGGAGTAAAGGAGGCAGAGAGGACGAAAAACTGTTTTTT; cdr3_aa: CAWSKGGREDEKLFF
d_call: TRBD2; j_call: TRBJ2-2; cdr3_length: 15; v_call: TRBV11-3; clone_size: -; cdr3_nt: TGTGCCAGCAGCAAACGGACTAGCTGGGCCGGGGAGCTGTTTTTT; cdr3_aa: CASSKRTSWAGELFF
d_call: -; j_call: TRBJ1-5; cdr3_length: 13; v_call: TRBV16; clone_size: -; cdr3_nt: TGTGCCAGCAGCCAATCGAGGAATCAGCCCCAGCATTTT; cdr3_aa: CASSQSRNQPQHF
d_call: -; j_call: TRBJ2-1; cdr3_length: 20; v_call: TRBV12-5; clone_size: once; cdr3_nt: TGTGCTAGTGGTTTATCAAGAAGGGCCCGAGCGACAGATTCCTACAATGAGCAGTTCTTC; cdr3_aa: CASGLSRRARATDSYNEQFF
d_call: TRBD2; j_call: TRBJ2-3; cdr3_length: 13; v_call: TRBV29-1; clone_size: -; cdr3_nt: TGCAGCGCAACTACTAGCGGAACAGATACGCAGTATTTT; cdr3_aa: CSATTSGTDTQYF
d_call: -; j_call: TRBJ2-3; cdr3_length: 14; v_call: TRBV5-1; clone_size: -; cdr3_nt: TGCGCCAGCAGCTTACAGGGCAACACAGATACGCAGTATTTT; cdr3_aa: CASSLQGNTDTQYF
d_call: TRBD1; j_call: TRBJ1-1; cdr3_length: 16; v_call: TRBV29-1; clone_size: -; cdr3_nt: TGCAGCGTTGATGGGGGTCTCGGACAGGGTGGAACTGAAGCTTTCTTT; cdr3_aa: CSVDGGLGQGGTEAFF
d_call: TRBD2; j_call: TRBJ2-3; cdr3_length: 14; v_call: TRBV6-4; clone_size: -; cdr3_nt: TGTGCCAGCAGCGGAGCGGGGATGACAGATACGCAGTATTTT; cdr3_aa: CASSGAGMTDTQYF
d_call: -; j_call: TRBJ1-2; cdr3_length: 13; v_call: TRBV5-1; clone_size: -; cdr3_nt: TGCGCCAGCAGCTTGGACAGTCCCTATGGCTACACCTTC; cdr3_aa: CASSLDSPYGYTF
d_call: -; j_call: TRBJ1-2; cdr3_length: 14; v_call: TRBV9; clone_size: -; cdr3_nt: TGTGCCAGCAGCGTAGGAGGGGGTGACTATGGCTACACCTTC; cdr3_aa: CASSVGGGDYGYTF
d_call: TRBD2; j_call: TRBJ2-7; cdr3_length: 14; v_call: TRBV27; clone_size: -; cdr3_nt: TGTGCCAGCAGTTTACAGGGACTAGCCTACGAGCAGTACTTC; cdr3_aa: CASSLQGLAYEQYF
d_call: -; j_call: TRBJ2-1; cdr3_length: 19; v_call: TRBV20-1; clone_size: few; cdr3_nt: TGCAGTGCTAGTCCCGCCCAGATCGTCATTAGCGGAGACTACAATGAGCAGTTCTTC; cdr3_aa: CSASPAQIVISGDYNEQFF
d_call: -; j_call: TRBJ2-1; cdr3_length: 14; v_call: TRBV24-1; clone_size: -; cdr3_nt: TGTGCCACCAGCCCTTCGGACTCAAACAATGAGCAGTTCTTC; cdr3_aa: CATSPSDSNNEQFF
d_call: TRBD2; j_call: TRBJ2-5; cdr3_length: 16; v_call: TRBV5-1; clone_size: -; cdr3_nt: TGCGCCAGCAGCTTACCGCGGGAGGGCCTGGAAGAGACCCAGTACTTC; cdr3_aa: CASSLPREGLEETQYF
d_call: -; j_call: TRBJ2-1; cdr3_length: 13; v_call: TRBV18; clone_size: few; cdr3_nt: TGTGCCAGCTCACCCTTTAGGGGTGGTGAGCAGTTCTTC; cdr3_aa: CASSPFRGGEQFF
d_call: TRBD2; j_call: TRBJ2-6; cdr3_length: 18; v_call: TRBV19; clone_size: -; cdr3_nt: TGTGCCAGTCGGATAGCGGGAGGCCAGATCTCTGGGGCCAACGTCCTGACTTTC; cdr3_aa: CASRIAGGQISGANVLTF